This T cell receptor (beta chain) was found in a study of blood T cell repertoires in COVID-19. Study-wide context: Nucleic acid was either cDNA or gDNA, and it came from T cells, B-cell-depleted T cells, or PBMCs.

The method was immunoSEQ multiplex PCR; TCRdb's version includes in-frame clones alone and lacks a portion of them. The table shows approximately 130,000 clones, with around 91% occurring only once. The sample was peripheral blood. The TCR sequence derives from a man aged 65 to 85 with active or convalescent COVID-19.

The CDR3 DNA follows: TGTGCCAGCAGTGTAAGGAGCACTAGCACAGATACGCAGTATTTT. The encoded protein is CASSVRSTSTDTQYF. The chain links TRBV7-2 to TRBJ2-3, with D uncertain. This CDR3 spans 15 amino acids. The germline gives CDR1 SGHTA, CDR2 FQGNSA. Trimming cost V 6 bases and J 0 bases, with 13 bases left between them.